Following are 32 T cell receptor beta chains from one sample sequenced in a study of T cells in Graves' hyperthyroidism and ophthalmopathy. It was RNA transcripts that yielded the amplified TCR beta CDR3 regions. A set of HTBI primers served as the primers for a first-round RT-PCR of the TCR CDR3. TCRdb fed the multiplex PCR reads into MiXCR, producing one record per CDR3 protein. This sample has some 600,000 distinct CDR3 sequences, with approximately 15% found just once. The sample consisted of blood. The receptors come from a woman aged 25-40 years with Graves' hyperthyroidism that later progressed to Graves' ophthalmopathy.

The chain recombines TRBV20-1 with TRBJ1-2, with no clear D. Germline-derived CDR1 and CDR2 are DFQATT and SNEGSKA (reference sequence). Trimming took off 3 bases at V and 2 bases at J, with 10 bases between the two ends. CDR3 length equals 13 residues. Here the CDR3 reads CSASHEWNYGYTF. The CDR3 DNA follows: TGCAGTGCTAGTCACGAGTGGAACTATGGCTACACCTTC.

The genes are TRBV27 and TRBJ2-2; TRBD2 aligns across 10 bases. After removal of 4 bases from V and 3 bases from J, the junction contained 2 bases not matched to a gene. Germline V gene lookup returns CDR1 MNHEY and CDR2 SMNVEV (reference sequence). The CDR3 is made up of 15 amino acids. The CDR3 coding sequence is TGTGCCAGCAGTTATCTAGCGGGAGACACCGGGGAGCTGTTTTTT. Amino acid sequence: CASSYLAGDTGELFF.

This sequence joins TRBV27 and TRBJ2-7; 7 positions agree with TRBD2. Germline CDR1 is MNHEY and CDR2 is SMNVEV (reference sequence). The V gene end was trimmed by 9 bases and the J gene end by 3 bases; junction bases not matched to a gene: 8. The CDR3 spans 13 residues. The CDR3 region has the DNA TGTGCCAGTCGCCCGCGCGGGAGCTACGAGCAGTACTTC. As protein: CASRPRGSYEQYF.

V gene TRBV19 combines with J gene TRBJ2-1; unclear D gene. This CDR3 is 13 amino acids long. V lost 1 base to trimming and J lost 6 bases, with 7 bases between them. Germline V gene lookup returns CDR1 LNHDA and CDR2 SQIVND (reference sequence). The CDR3 DNA sequence: TGTGCCAGTAGTATAGCCCTACCCAATGAGCAGTTCTTC. It codes for CASSIALPNEQFF.

At least ten counts were recorded for this clonotype. The chain has TRBV28 and TRBJ1-2; D is possibly TRBD1 (5 bases). V lost 3 bases and J 4 bases, leaving 12 bases between the germline ends. The germline V gene has CDR1 MDHEN and CDR2 SYDVKM. The CDR3 totals 14 residues. Here the CDR3 reads CASSFRQTSYGYTF. The CDR3 coding sequence is TGTGCCAGCAGTTTCAGACAGACCTCCTATGGCTACACCTTC.

The chain links TRBV7-9 to TRBJ2-1, with 9 positions matching TRBD1. Germline CDR1 reads SEHNR; CDR2 reads FQNEAQ (reference sequence). The CDR3 totals 17 residues. Unmatched junction bases numbered 13, after V lost 5 bases and J lost 5 bases. CDR3 sequence reads: CASSPLSGTGPHNEQFF. The CDR3, as DNA: TGTGCCAGCAGCCCCTTATCCGGGACAGGGCCTCACAATGAGCAGTTCTTC.

This clonotype has a count of ten or more. The DNA of the CDR3 is TGTGCCAGCAGCCAGACGGTGAACACTGAAGCTTTCTTT. Protein product: CASSQTVNTEAFF. The chain carries TRBV7-3 and TRBJ1-1; no clear D gene. V lost 5 bases and J lost 0, with 7 bases in between. The CDR3 loop spans 13 amino acids. CDR1 is SGHTA and CDR2 is FQGTGA in the germline V gene.

The gene calls are TRBV18 and TRBJ2-5; D ambiguous. The CDR3 sequence is 14 residues long. V shed 4 bases and J shed 1 base, with 10 bases lying between them. Germline values: CDR1 KGHSH, CDR2 LQKENI. CDR3 in amino acids: CASSRLDGQETQYF. The CDR3, as DNA: TGTGCCAGCTCACGCTTGGACGGCCAAGAGACCCAGTACTTC.

Many counts were recorded for this clonotype. V gene TRBV4-3 combines with J gene TRBJ1-1; D is uncertain. Germline V lookup: CDR1 LGHNA, CDR2 YSLEER. Trimming stripped 1 base from V and 1 base from J, with 7 bases between. The CDR3 extends over 14 amino acids. The CDR3: CASSQVGQNTEAFF. Written as DNA, the CDR3 is TGCGCCAGCAGCCAAGTCGGTCAGAACACTGAAGCTTTCTTT.

This clonotype was found many times. This chain uses TRBV5-6 with TRBJ1-4; the D is unclear. The germline V gene has CDR1 SGHDT and CDR2 YYEEEE. CDR3 size: 14 residues. The germline V and J ends were trimmed by 1 base and 2 bases, with 6 bases remaining between them. CDR3: CASSLLDTNEKLFF. In DNA, the CDR3 is TGTGCCAGCAGCTTGTTGGATACTAATGAAAAACTGTTTTTT.

This sequence joins TRBV7-3 and TRBJ2-1; D is uncertain. The CDR3 consists of 15 residues. Trimming shortened V by 1 base and J by 8 bases, and 15 bases separated the two germline ends. Germline V gene lookup returns CDR1 SGHTA and CDR2 FQGTGA. The CDR3 coding sequence is TGTGCCAGCAGCTTAATTTTGGGTCGCGGCGATGAGCAGTTCTTC. Protein product: CASSLILGRGDEQFF.

This clonotype was recorded many times. The V call is TRBV10-3, the J call TRBJ2-1; D perhaps matches TRBD2 (5 bases). Germline CDR1 reads ENHRY; CDR2 reads SYGVKD. Trimming removed 0 bases at V and 0 bases at J, with 9 bases between. The CDR3 runs to 16 residues. CDR3 in amino acids: CAISESEESSYNEQFF. The CDR3 DNA reads as TGTGCCATCAGTGAGTCGGAGGAGAGCTCCTACAATGAGCAGTTCTTC.

Remarks on this clonotype: A read error may explain this, as a much larger clone is one base away. This chain links TRBV19 with TRBJ1-1, with a possible D match to TRBD1 (6 bases). The CDR3 runs to 15 residues. Germline V lookup: CDR1 LNHDA, CDR2 SQIVND (reference sequence). The V end lost 3 bases, the J end lost 0 bases, and 11 bases lay between the germline ends. CDR3 region: CASSIPTGMNTEAFF. CDR3 nucleotide sequence: TGTGCCAGTAGTATCCCGACAGGCATGAACACTGAAGCTTTCTTT.

This clonotype turned up a few times. The genes are TRBV11-1 and TRBJ1-3, with D perhaps matching TRBD1 (5 bases). The V gene lost 0 bases and the J gene lost 2 bases, with 11 bases spanning the gap. The CDR3 is 16 amino acids. From germline, CDR1 is SGHAT and CDR2 FQDESV (reference sequence). This CDR3 reads CASSLARRDPGNTIYF. The CDR3 DNA sequence: TGTGCCAGCAGCTTAGCGCGGAGGGACCCTGGAAACACCATATATTTT. Full variable domain (outside the CDR3, taken from reference TRBV11-1 and TRBJ1-3): EAEVAQSPRYKITEKSQAVAFWCDPISGHATLYWYRQILGQGPELLVQFQDESVVDDSQLPKDRFSAERLKGVDSTLKIQPAELGDSAMYLCASSLARRDPGNTIYFGEGSWLTVV.

V is TRBV27 and J is TRBJ2-3; no firm D call. Germline CDR1 MNHEY, CDR2 SMNVEV (reference sequence). V was trimmed by 0 bases and J by 2 bases, leaving 15 bases between them. CDR3 length: 17 amino acids. This CDR3 reads CASSLSVEHLVTDTQYF. CDR3 coding DNA: TGTGCCAGCAGTTTATCAGTAGAACACCTGGTCACAGATACGCAGTATTTT.

This clonotype was seen at least ten times. The V call is TRBV6-1, the J call TRBJ1-5; 10 nucleotides line up with TRBD1. Germline CDR1 MNHNS, CDR2 SASEGT. The CDR3 runs 16 residues. V lost 7 bases, J lost 5 bases, and 11 bases stayed unmatched. CDR3 bases: TGTGCCAGCACCGTCCCGGGACAGGGGCCGCATCAGCCCCAGCATTTT. Protein sequence: CASTVPGQGPHQPQHF.

This clonotype has only a few counts. The chain has TRBV29-1 and TRBJ2-3, with 13 bases matching TRBD2. V was pared by 7 bases and J by 6 bases, with 7 bases of the junction left unmatched. Germline loops: CDR1 SQVTM, CDR2 ANQGSEA. The CDR3 sequence is 14 residues long. CDR3 in DNA: TGCAGCGCGGTAGGACTAGCGGGAGCGGATACGCAGTATTTT. Protein sequence: CSAVGLAGADTQYF.

This clonotype appeared many times. This chain uses TRBV30 with TRBJ2-1; weak D call: TRBD2 (6 bases). V was cut by 3 bases and J by 10 bases, with 19 bases left in between. The germline V gene encodes CDR1 GTSNPN and CDR2 SVGIG (reference sequence). There are 14 residues in the CDR3. The CDR3 sequence is CAWRRDLQGREQFF. CDR3 DNA: TGTGCCTGGAGGCGGGACCTTCAGGGTAGGGAGCAGTTCTTC.

This clonotype was seen ten or more times. J is TRBJ2-7 and V is TRBV6-1; 7 bases match TRBD1. Germline trimming cut 5 bases from V and 3 bases from J; bases unmatched to any gene: 7. Per the germline V gene, CDR1 is MNHNS and CDR2 is SASEGT. The CDR3 sequence is 14 residues long. CDR3 sequence (DNA): TGTGCCAGCAGTCGGGACAGAACAGTCTACGAGCAGTACTTC. Translated, it gives CASSRDRTVYEQYF.

This clonotype appeared many times. The J gene is TRBJ2-7, the V gene TRBV10-3; D possibly corresponds to TRBD2 (5 bases). Germline V gives CDR1 ENHRY, CDR2 SYGVKD. The V gene lost 0 bases and the J gene lost 5 bases, with 5 bases spanning the gap. The CDR3 loop spans 12 amino acids. CDR3 DNA sequence: TGTGCCATCAGTGAGTCCGGGAACGAGCAGTACTTC. This translates into CAISESGNEQYF.

This CDR3 reads CASGEGSYRAGYGYTF. DNA of the CDR3: TGTGCCAGCGGGGAAGGGAGTTACAGGGCAGGCTATGGCTACACCTTC. J is TRBJ1-2 and V is TRBV6-1; tentatively, D is TRBD1 (6 bases). Between the trimmed V and J ends, which lost 8 bases and 4 bases, there was a span of 23 bases. The germline CDR1 and CDR2 sequences are MNHNS and SASEGT. This CDR3 comprises 16 residues.

This clonotype was picked up many times. V and J are TRBV7-9 and TRBJ2-1, with D unresolved. Trimming pared 0 bases from V and 7 bases from J, leaving 13 bases between. Germline values: CDR1 SEHNR, CDR2 FQNEAQ (reference sequence). The CDR3 consists of 15 residues. The CDR3 loop is CASSLAIGLRNEQFF. The CDR3 DNA sequence: TGTGCCAGCAGCTTAGCAATAGGTCTGAGGAATGAGCAGTTCTTC.

CDR3 nucleotide sequence: TGTGCCAGCAGTCCCATTGGGACAGCCCATGGCTACACCTTC. It is translated as CASSPIGTAHGYTF. The chain joins TRBV27 to TRBJ1-2, with 7 bases lining up with TRBD1. The trim removed 5 bases at V and 6 bases at J, leaving 9 bases unmatched. The CDR3 is 14 residues long. Germline CDR1 and CDR2: MNHEY and SMNVEV (reference sequence).

This clonotype was counted ten times or more. The rearrangement joins TRBV29-1 to TRBJ1-2, with D possibly TRBD1 on 5 matching bases. The germline CDR1 and CDR2 sequences are SQVTM and ANQGSEA. The CDR3 loop spans 12 amino acids. Trimming removed 7 bases from V and 4 bases from J, with 13 bases in between. The CDR3 bases are TGCAGCGGGGGGGAGACAGCCTATGGCTACACCTTC. Translated, it gives CSGGETAYGYTF.

This clonotype showed up many times. This sequence joins TRBV6-1 and TRBJ1-1; possible D gene TRBD1, 5 bases. The CDR3 contains 11 residues. CDR1 is MNHNS and CDR2 is SASEGT in the germline V gene. V was shortened by 4 bases and J by 8 bases, with 8 bases between the two germline ends. CDR3 DNA: TGTGCCAGCAGTGGTCCAGGGGAAGCTTTCTTT. The encoded protein is CASSGPGEAFF.

Of note for this clonotype: A much larger clone differs from this one at a single base, so this may be a read error. The chain recombines TRBV20-1 with TRBJ1-6; TRBD1 matches 10 bases. CDR3 length: 13 residues. Germline V CDR1 and CDR2: DFQATT, SNEGSKA (reference sequence). The CDR3 DNA sequence: TGCGGTGCTACCGGGACAGGGGCTTCACCCCTCCACTTT. Residues: CGATGTGASPLHF.

The sample holds many counts of this clonotype. The genes are TRBV7-9 and TRBJ2-7; unclear D gene. Germline lookup yields CDR1 SEHNR and CDR2 FQNEAQ (reference sequence). The V end was cut by 5 bases, the J end by 3 bases, with 14 bases between. CDR3 size: 14 residues. Written as DNA, the CDR3 is TGTGCCAGCAGCCCTTTCCCGGACGGCTACGAGCAGTACTTC. Encoded protein: CASSPFPDGYEQYF.

With respect to this clonotype: A read error may be the cause here, since a much bigger clone is one base away. The chain employs TRBV20-1 and TRBJ2-1, with 10 bases lining up with TRBD2. CDR1 is DFQATT, CDR2 SNEGSKA, per germline (reference sequence). The CDR3 loop spans 15 amino acids. Trimming took 2 bases from V and 8 from J; bases not matched to a gene: 9. The CDR3 coding sequence is TGCAGTGCTAGAAATAAGCGGGAGGGGAAGTATGAGCAGTTCTTC. Protein sequence: CSARNKREGKYEQFF.

This clonotype came up many times. The chain employs TRBV5-1 and TRBJ2-6; D is unresolved. CDR1 and CDR2 from the germline V gene are SGHRS and YFSETQ. The germline V and J ends were trimmed by 4 bases and 3 bases, with 14 bases remaining between them. This CDR3 region has 16 residues. CDR3 coding DNA: TGCGCCAGCAGCCAGATGGCCGGCGTTGGGGCCAACGTCCTGACTTTC. Amino acids: CASSQMAGVGANVLTF.

This clonotype was picked up many times. V and J are TRBV7-8 and TRBJ2-3, with 12 bases lining up with TRBD1. The germline V gene has CDR1 SGHVS and CDR2 FQNEAQ. The CDR3 has 17 amino acids. The V gene end was trimmed by 5 bases and the J gene end by 7 bases; junction bases not matched to a gene: 13. CDR3: CASSPMGAGQGANTQYF. CDR3 sequence (DNA): TGTGCCAGCAGCCCTATGGGGGCGGGACAGGGGGCTAATACGCAGTATTTT.

This clonotype was seen ten or more times. V is TRBV27 and J is TRBJ1-3; D call uncertain. CDR3 size: 11 residues. The germline V gene has CDR1 MNHEY and CDR2 SMNVEV (reference sequence). Trimming removed 6 bases from V and 3 bases from J, with 3 bases in between. CDR3 nucleotide sequence: TGTGCCAGCAGGCTTGGAAACACCATATATTTT. Translation: CASRLGNTIYF.

This clonotype was counted many times. The chain couples TRBV11-2 to TRBJ2-1, with TRBD2 identical over 12 bases. CDR1 and CDR2 from the germline V gene are SGHAT and FQNNGV. V trimming: 2 bases; J trimming: 10 bases; junction bases outside the gene matches: 15. CDR3 length equals 18 residues. In DNA, the CDR3 is TGTGCCAGCAGCTTACGACCGACTAGCGGGAGTGCCCCCCCGGAGCAGTTCTTC. The encoded protein is CASSLRPTSGSAPPEQFF.